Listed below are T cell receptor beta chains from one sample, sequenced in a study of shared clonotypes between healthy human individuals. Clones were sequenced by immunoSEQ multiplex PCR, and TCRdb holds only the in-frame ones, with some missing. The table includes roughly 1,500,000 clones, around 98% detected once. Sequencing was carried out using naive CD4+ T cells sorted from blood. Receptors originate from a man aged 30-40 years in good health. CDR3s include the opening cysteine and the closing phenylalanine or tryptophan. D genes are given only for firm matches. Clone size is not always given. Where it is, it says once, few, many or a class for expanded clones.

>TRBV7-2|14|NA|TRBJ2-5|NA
CASSLNWRGISQYF
TGTGCCAGCAGCTTAAATTGGCGTGGGATTTCCCAGTACTTC
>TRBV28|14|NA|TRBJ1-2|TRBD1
CASSRDRVVYGYTF
TGTGCCAGCAGCCGGGACAGGGTTGTCTATGGCTACACCTTC
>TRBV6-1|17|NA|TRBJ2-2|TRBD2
CASSVLAGGPSLRGLFF
TGTGCCAGCAGTGTACTAGCGGGAGGGCCTTCTCTGCGGGGGCTGTTTTTT
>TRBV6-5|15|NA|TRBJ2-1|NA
CASSWRNSPYNEQFF
TGTGCCAGCAGTTGGCGGAACTCACCCTACAATGAGCAGTTCTTC
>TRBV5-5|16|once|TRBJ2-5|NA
CASSLYSSADGETQYF
TGTGCCAGCAGCTTATATTCTTCGGCGGACGGAGAGACCCAGTACTTC
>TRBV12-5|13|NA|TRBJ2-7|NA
CASAHSPDGEQYF
TGTGCTAGTGCCCATTCTCCGGACGGAGAGCAGTACTTC
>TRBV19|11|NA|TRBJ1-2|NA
CASSWAYGYTF
TGTGCCAGTAGTTGGGCCTATGGCTACACCTTC
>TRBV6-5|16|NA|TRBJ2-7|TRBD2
CASSYVWASGSIGQYF
TGTGCCAGCAGTTACGTCTGGGCTAGCGGGAGTATCGGGCAGTACTTC
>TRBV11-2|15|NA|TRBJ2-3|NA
CASSSAGRGADTQYF
TGTGCCAGCAGCTCTGCGGGGCGCGGCGCAGATACGCAGTATTTT
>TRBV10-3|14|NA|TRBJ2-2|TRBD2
CAAATSVNTGELFF
TGTGCCGCCGCGACTAGCGTGAACACCGGGGAGCTGTTTTTT
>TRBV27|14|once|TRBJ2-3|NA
CASSLKLYTDTQYF
TGTGCCAGCAGTTTGAAGCTTTACACAGATACGCAGTATTTT
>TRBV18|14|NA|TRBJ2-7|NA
CASSLGGGSYEQYF
TGTGCCAGCTCCTTGGGGGGCGGATCCTACGAGCAGTACTTC
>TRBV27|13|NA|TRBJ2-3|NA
CASTLRVTDTQYF
TGTGCCAGCACCTTACGGGTCACAGATACGCAGTATTTT
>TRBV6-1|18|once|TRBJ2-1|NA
CASSVTFQGGGLYNEQFF
TGTGCCAGCAGTGTCACATTCCAGGGAGGGGGACTATACAATGAGCAGTTCTTC
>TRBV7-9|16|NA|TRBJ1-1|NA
CASSLRGGTSVTEAFF
TGTGCCAGCAGCTTACGCGGGGGGACAAGTGTCACTGAAGCTTTCTTT
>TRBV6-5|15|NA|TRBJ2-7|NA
CASSYSGGSSLEQYF
TGTGCCAGCAGTTACTCCGGGGGATCGTCCCTCGAGCAGTACTTC
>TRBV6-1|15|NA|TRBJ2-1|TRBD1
CASTTDRGRVSEQFF
TGTGCCAGCACCACGGACAGGGGGCGCGTCTCTGAGCAGTTCTTC